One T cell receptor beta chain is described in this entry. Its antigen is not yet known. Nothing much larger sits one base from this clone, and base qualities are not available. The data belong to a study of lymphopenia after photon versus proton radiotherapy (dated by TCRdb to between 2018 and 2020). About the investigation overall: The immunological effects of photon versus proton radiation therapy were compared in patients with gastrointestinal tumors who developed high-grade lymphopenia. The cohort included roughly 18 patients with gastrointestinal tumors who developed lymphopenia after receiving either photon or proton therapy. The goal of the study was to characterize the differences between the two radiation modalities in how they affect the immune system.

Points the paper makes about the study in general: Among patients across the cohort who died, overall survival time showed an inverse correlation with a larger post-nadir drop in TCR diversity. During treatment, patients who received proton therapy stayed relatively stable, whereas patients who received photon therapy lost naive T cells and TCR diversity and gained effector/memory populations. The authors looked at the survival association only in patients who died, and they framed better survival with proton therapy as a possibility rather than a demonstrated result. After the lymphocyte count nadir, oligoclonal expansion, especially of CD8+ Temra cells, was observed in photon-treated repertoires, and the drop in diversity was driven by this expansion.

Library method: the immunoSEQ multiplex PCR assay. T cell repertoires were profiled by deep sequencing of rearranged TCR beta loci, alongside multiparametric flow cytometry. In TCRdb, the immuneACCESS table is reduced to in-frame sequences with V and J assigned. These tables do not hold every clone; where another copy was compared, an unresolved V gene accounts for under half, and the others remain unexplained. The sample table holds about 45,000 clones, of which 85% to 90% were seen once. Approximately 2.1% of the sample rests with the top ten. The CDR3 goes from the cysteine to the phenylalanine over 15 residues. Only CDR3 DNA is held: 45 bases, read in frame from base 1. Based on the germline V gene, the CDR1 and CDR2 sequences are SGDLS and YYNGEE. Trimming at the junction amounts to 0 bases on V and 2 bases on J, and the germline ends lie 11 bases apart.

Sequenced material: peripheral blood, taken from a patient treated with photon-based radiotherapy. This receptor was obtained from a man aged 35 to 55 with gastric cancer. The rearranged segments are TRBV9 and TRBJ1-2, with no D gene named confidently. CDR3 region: CASSVGPKTNYGYTF. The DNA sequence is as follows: TGTGCCAGCAGCGTAGGTCCCAAAACAAACTATGGCTACACCTTC.